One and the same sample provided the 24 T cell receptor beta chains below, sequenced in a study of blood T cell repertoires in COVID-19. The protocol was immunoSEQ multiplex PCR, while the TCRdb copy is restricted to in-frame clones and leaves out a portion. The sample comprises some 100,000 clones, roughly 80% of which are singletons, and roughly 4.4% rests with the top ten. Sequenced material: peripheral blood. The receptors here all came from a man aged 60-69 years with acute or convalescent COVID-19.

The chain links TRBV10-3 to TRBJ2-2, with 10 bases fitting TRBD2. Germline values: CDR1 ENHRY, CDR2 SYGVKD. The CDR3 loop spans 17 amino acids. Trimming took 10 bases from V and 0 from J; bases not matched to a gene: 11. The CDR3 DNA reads TGTGCCACTGCCAGGGCTAGCGGGAGTACGAACACCGGGGAGCTGTTTTTT. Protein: CATARASGSTNTGELFF.

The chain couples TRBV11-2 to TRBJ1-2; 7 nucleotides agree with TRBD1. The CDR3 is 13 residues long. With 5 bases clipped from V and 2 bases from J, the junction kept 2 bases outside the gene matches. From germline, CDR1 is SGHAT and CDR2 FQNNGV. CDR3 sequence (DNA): TGTGCCAGCAGCCGGGACAGCAACTATGGCTACACCTTC. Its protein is CASSRDSNYGYTF.

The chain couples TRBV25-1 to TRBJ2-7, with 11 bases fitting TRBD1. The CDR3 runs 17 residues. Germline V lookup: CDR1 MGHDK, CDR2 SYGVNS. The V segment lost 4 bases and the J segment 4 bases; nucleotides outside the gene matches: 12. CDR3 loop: CASSATHRDRGRYEQYF. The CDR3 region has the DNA TGTGCCAGCAGTGCCACCCACCGGGACAGGGGGAGGTACGAGCAGTACTTC.

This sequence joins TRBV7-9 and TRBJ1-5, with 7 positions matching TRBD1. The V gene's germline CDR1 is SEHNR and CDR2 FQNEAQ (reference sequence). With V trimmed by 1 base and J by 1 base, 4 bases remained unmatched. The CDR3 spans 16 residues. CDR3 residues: CASSLGQGQSNQPQHF. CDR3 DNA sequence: TGTGCCAGCAGCTTAGGACAGGGACAAAGCAATCAGCCCCAGCATTTT. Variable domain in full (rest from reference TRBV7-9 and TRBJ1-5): DTGVSQNPRHKITKRGQNVTFRCDPISEHNRLYWYRQTLGQGPEFLTYFQNEAQLEKSRLLSDRFSAERPKGSFSTLEIQRTEQGDSAMYLCASSLGQGQSNQPQHFGDGTRLSIL.

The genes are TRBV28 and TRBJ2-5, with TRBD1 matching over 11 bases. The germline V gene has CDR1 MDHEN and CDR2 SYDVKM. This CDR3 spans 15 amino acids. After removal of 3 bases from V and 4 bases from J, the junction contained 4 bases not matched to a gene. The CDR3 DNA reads TGTGCCAGCAGTTTCGGGACAGGGGGAACAGAGACCCAGTACTTC. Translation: CASSFGTGGTETQYF.

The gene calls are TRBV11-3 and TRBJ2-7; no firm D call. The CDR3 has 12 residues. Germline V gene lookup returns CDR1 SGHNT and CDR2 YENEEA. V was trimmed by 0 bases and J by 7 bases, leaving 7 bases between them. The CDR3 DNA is TGTGCCAGCAGCTTAGAATCCAGGGAGCAGTACTTC. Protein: CASSLESREQYF.

The chain's CDR3 is CATEGFSGRRDYNEQFF. In DNA form, the CDR3 reads TGTGCCACCGAGGGCTTTAGCGGGAGGAGGGACTACAATGAGCAGTTCTTC. The chain carries TRBV19 and TRBJ2-1; 10 bases agree with TRBD2. Germline V gene data show CDR1 as LNHDA and CDR2 as SQIVND (reference sequence). The CDR3 is 17 amino acids. The V gene end was trimmed by 10 bases and the J gene end by 3 bases; junction bases not matched to a gene: 15.

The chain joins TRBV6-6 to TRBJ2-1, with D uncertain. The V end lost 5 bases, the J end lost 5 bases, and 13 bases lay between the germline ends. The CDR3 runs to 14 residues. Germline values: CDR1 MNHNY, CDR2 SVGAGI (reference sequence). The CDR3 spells CASSPDTAHNEQFF. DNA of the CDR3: TGTGCCAGCAGTCCAGACACGGCCCACAATGAGCAGTTCTTC.

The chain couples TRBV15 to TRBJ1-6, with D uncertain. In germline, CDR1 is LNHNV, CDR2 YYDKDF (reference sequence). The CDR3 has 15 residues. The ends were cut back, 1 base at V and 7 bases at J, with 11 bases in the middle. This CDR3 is CATSRVGAHNSPLHF. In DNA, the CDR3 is TGTGCCACCAGCAGAGTGGGAGCTCACAATTCACCCCTCCACTTT. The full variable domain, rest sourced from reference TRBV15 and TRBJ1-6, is DAMVIQNPRYQVTQFGKPVTLSCSQTLNHNVMYWYQQKSSQAPKLLFHYYDKDFNNEADTPDNFQSRRPNTSFCFLDIRSPGLGDTAMYLCATSRVGAHNSPLHFGNGTRLTVT.

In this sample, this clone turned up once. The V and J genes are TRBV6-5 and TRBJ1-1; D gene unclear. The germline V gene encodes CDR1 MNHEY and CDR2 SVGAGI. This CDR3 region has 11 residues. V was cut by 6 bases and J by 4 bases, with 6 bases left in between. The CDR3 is CASREGTEAFF. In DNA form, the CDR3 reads TGTGCCAGCAGGGAGGGCACTGAAGCTTTCTTT.

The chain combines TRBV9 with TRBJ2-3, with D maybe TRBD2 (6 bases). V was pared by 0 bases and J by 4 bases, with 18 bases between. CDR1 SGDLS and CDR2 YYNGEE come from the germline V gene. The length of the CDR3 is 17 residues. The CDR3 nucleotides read TGTGCCAGCAGCGTAGGGGCCGGGACTCCCTGGGCAGATACGCAGTATTTT. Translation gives CASSVGAGTPWADTQYF.

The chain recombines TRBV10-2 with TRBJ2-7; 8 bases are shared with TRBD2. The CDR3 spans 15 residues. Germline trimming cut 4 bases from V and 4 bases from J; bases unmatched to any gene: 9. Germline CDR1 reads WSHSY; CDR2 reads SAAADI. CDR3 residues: CASSVTGGPGYEQYF. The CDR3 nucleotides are TGCGCCAGCAGTGTAACGGGAGGGCCGGGTTACGAGCAGTACTTC.

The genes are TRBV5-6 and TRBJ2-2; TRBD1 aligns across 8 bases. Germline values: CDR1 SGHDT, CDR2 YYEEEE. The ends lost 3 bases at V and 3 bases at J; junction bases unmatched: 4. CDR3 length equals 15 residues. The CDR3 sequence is CASSSGTGHTGELFF. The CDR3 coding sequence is TGTGCCAGCAGCTCCGGGACAGGCCACACCGGGGAGCTGTTTTTT.

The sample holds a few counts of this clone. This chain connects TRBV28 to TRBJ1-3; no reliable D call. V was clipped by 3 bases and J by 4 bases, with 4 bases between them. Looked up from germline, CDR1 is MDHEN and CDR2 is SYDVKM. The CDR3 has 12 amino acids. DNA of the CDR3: TGTGCCAGCAGTTTTCAGGGAAACACCATATATTTT. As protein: CASSFQGNTIYF.

CDR3 nucleotide sequence: TGTGCCAGCAGCCAAATTACTAGCGGGGGGACTGAGCAGTTCTTC. Translated: CASSQITSGGTEQFF. The chain employs TRBV3-1 (or the pseudogene TRBV3-2) and TRBJ2-1; the match to TRBD2 covers 12 bases. The J segment lost 9 bases and the V segment lost 2 bases, leaving 5 bases of the junction unmatched. The CDR3 is made up of 15 amino acids. Germline assignment: CDR1 LGHDT and CDR2 YNNKEL (reference sequence).

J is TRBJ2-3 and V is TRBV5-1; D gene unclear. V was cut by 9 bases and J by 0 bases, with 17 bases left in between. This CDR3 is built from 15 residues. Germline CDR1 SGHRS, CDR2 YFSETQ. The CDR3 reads CATSSGSTSTDTQYF. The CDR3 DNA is TGCGCCACCTCGTCAGGCAGCACGAGCACAGATACGCAGTATTTT.

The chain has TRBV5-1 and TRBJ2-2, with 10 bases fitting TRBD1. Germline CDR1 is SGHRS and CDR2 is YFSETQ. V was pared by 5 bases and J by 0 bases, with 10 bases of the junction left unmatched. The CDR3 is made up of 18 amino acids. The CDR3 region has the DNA TGCGCCAGCAGACCCCTGGGACAGGGGAGTTCGAACACCGGGGAGCTGTTTTTT. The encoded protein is CASRPLGQGSSNTGELFF.

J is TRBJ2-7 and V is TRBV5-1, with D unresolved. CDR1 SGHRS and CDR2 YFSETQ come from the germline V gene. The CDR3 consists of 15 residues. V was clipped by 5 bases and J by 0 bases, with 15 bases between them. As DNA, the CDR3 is TGCGCCAGCAGAACCACGGCGGTGAGCTCCTACGAGCAGTACTTC. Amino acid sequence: CASRTTAVSSYEQYF.

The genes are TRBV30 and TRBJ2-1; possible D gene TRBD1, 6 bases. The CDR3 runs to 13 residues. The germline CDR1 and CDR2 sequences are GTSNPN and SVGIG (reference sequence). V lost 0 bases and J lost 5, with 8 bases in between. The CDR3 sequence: CAWSVQGNNEQFF. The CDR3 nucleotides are TGTGCCTGGAGTGTACAGGGAAACAATGAGCAGTTCTTC. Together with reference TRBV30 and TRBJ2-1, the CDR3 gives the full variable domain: SQTIHQWPATLVQPVGSPLSLECTVEGTSNPNLYWYRQAAGRGLQLLFYSVGIGQISSEVPQNLSASRPQDRQFILSSKKLLLSDSGFYLCAWSVQGNNEQFFGPGTRLTVL.

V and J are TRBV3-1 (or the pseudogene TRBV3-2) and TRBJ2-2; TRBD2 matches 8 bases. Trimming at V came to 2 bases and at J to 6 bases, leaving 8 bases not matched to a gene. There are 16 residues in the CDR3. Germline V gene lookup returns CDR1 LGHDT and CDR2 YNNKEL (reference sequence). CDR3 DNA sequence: TGTGCCAGCAGCCAACTTCGGAGCGGGGGTTCCGGGGAGCTGTTTTTT. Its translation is CASSQLRSGGSGELFF.

CDR3 residues: CATSGGLNTEAFF. The CDR3 coding sequence is TGTGCCACCTCAGGGGGCTTGAACACTGAAGCTTTCTTT. The chain links TRBV11-3 to TRBJ1-1; TRBD1 agrees at 8 bases. This CDR3 contains 13 residues. In germline, CDR1 is SGHNT, CDR2 YENEEA. V lost 10 bases to trimming and J lost 0 bases; unmatched junction nucleotides: 4.

This CDR3 reads CASTPLLAGGPGDEQFF. The DNA for the CDR3 is TGTGCCAGCACTCCCCTACTAGCGGGAGGGCCTGGGGATGAGCAGTTCTTC. V usage is TRBV7-6 and J usage is TRBJ2-1, with TRBD2 matching 13 bases. The germline V gene has CDR1 SGHVS and CDR2 FNYEAQ. The CDR3 spans 17 residues. V shed 7 bases and J 8 bases; nucleotides not matched to a gene: 14.

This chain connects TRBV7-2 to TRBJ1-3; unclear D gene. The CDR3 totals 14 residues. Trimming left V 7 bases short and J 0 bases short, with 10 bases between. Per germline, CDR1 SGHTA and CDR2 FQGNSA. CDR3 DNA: TGTGCCAGCACCGAGATCCACTCTGGAAACACCATATATTTT. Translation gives CASTEIHSGNTIYF.

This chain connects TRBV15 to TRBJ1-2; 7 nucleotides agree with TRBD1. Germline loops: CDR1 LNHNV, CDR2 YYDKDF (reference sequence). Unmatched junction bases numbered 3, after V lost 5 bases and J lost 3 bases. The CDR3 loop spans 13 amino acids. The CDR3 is CATSPDRDYGYTF. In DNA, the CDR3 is TGTGCCACCAGCCCCGACAGGGACTATGGCTACACCTTC.